Following are 26 T cell receptor beta chains from one sample sequenced in a study of quantifying T cell responses using KT2 cells. At the level of the study: cDNA was made from DNase-treated RNA using alpha and beta constant primers.

Each cDNA got a UMI-containing oligo ligated at its 3' end. An equimolar mix of RC1.1 and RC1.2 primed the beta chain across TRBC1 and TRBC2. TCRdb re-called the UMI-ligation and nested PCR reads with MiXCR, one entry per CDR3 protein. Of approximately 41,000 distinct CDR3 sequences in the sample, approximately 15% were seen once. Sequencing was done on a sample of PBMCs spiked with cells of the T cell clone KT2. The receptors shown here come from a human donor.

CDR3 nucleotides: TGTGCCAGCAGTTTAAGTTATAGGGGCGCGAGTGAAGCTTTCTTT. Translated: CASSLSYRGASEAFF. This chain links TRBV12-3 or TRBV12-4 with TRBJ1-1, with a tentative D call TRBD1 (5 bases). The CDR3 covers 15 residues. V lost 2 bases to trimming and J lost 7 bases, with 17 bases between them.

The gene calls are TRBV11-2 and TRBJ1-3; D is possibly TRBD1 (5 bases). Germline-derived CDR1 and CDR2 are SGHAT and FQNNGV. There are 14 residues in the CDR3. The V end lost 3 bases, the J end lost 1 base, and 7 bases lay between the germline ends. The CDR3 loop reads CASSFPGSGNTIYF. The CDR3 coding sequence is TGTGCCAGCAGCTTTCCAGGGTCTGGAAACACCATATATTTT.

This clonotype has just a few counts. V usage is TRBV4-2 and J usage is TRBJ2-6, with D uncertain. The germline CDR1 and CDR2 sequences are LGHNA and YNFKEQ. The CDR3 consists of 15 residues. The ends were cut back, 4 bases at V and 0 bases at J, with 7 bases in the middle. Here the CDR3 reads CASSLLLSGANVLTF. CDR3 sequence (DNA): TGTGCCAGCAGCCTTCTCCTCTCTGGGGCCAACGTCCTGACTTTC.

This clonotype was found a few times. The CDR3 sequence: CASSLQGANEKLFF. CDR3 nucleotides: TGTGCCAGCAGTTTGCAGGGGGCGAATGAAAAACTGTTTTTT. The rearrangement links TRBV12-3 or TRBV12-4 to TRBJ1-4, with 8 nucleotides matching TRBD1. This CDR3 has 14 amino acids. V shed 3 bases and J 5 bases; nucleotides not matched to a gene: 2.

This clonotype turned up a few times. The chain recombines TRBV6-5 with TRBJ1-2, with no clear D. The ends were cut back, 2 bases at V and 3 bases at J, with 7 bases in the middle. The CDR3 is 13 residues long. Germline loops: CDR1 MNHEY, CDR2 SVGAGI. CDR3 residues: CASSYGSDYGYTF. As DNA, the CDR3 is TGTGCCAGCAGTTACGGATCGGACTATGGCTACACCTTC.

J is TRBJ2-3 and V is TRBV7-9; no clear D gene. Germline CDR1 is SEHNR and CDR2 is FQNEAQ (reference sequence). The CDR3 is 10 amino acids. V lost 4 bases, J lost 7 bases, and 3 bases lay in between. CDR3 in amino acids: CASSSYTQYF. Here the CDR3 DNA reads TGTGCCAGCAGCTCCTATACGCAGTATTTT.

This clonotype came up many times. The chain links TRBV6-5 to TRBJ2-7; TRBD1 or TRBD2 may be the D gene (5 bases each). The CDR3 extends over 13 amino acids. The germline gives CDR1 MNHEY, CDR2 SVGAGI. V was clipped by 4 bases and J by 5 bases, with 12 bases between them. The CDR3 coding sequence is TGTGCCAGCAGTTCCTCAGGGACGAACGAGCAGTACTTC. Translating gives CASSSSGTNEQYF.

This clonotype occurred a few times. This CDR3 is CASSLGQGKKQPQHF. CDR3 coding DNA: TGTGCCAGCAGCTTAGGCCAGGGGAAAAAACAGCCCCAGCATTTT. The V gene is TRBV7-8, the J gene TRBJ1-5, with D possibly matching TRBD1 (6 bases). Trimming stripped 1 base from V and 7 bases from J, with 14 bases between. Germline loops: CDR1 SGHVS, CDR2 FQNEAQ. CDR3 length equals 15 residues.

V and J are TRBV12-3 or TRBV12-4 and TRBJ1-1, with D uncertain. Trimming shortened V by 7 bases and J by 8 bases, and 14 bases separated the two germline ends. The CDR3 is made up of 12 amino acids. Here the CDR3 DNA reads TGTGCCAGCACCCGGTCTTACGGGGAAGCTTTCTTT. Translating it yields CASTRSYGEAFF.

This clonotype appeared many times. This rearrangement joins TRBV7-8 to TRBJ2-6, with D unresolved. Germline-derived CDR1 and CDR2 are SGHVS and FQNEAQ. Trimming shortened V by 5 bases and J by 0 bases, and 8 bases separated the two germline ends. The CDR3 is 15 amino acids. The CDR3 loop reads CASSAIGSGANVLTF. For the CDR3, the DNA is TGTGCCAGCAGCGCCATTGGCTCTGGGGCCAACGTCCTGACTTTC. Drawing the rest from reference TRBV7-8 and TRBJ2-6, the complete variable domain is GAGVSQSPRYKVAKRGQDVALRCDPISGHVSLFWYQQALGQGPEFLTYFQNEAQLDKSGLPSDRFFAERPEGSVSTLKIQRTQQEDSAVYLCASSAIGSGANVLTFGAGSRLTVL.

The V call is TRBV2, the J call TRBJ1-1; D not certain. V lost 11 bases to trimming and J lost 4 bases, with 23 bases between them. Germline values: CDR1 SNHLY, CDR2 FYNNEI. CDR3 length equals 15 residues. CDR3 region: CAGRGVEGRSTEAFF. CDR3 nucleotide sequence: TGTGCCGGTCGTGGGGTAGAGGGAAGGAGCACTGAAGCTTTCTTT.

The V and J genes are TRBV4-2 and TRBJ2-2; weak D call: TRBD1 (5 bases). Trimming removed 3 bases from V and 2 bases from J, with 19 bases in between. CDR1 is LGHNA and CDR2 is YNFKEQ in the germline V gene. This CDR3 comprises 18 residues. This CDR3 reads CASSQATIIGANTGELFF. In DNA, the CDR3 is TGTGCCAGCAGCCAGGCCACAATCATTGGGGCCAACACCGGGGAGCTGTTTTTT.

The table lists this clonotype with a few counts. The V and J genes are TRBV7-6 and TRBJ2-6; D gene uncertain. The germline V gene encodes CDR1 SGHVS and CDR2 FNYEAQ. The V end was cut by 0 bases, the J end by 1 base, with 7 bases between. The CDR3 extends over 16 amino acids. This chain's CDR3 is CASSLAVESGANVLTF. DNA for the CDR3: TGTGCCAGCAGCTTAGCTGTAGAATCTGGGGCCAACGTCCTGACTTTC.

This chain connects TRBV12-3 or TRBV12-4 to TRBJ2-3; no reliable D call. Trimming took 3 bases from V and 4 from J, leaving 8 bases between them. The CDR3 loop spans 13 amino acids. The chain's CDR3 is CASSFTFSDTQYF. The DNA for the CDR3 is TGTGCCAGCAGTTTCACCTTCTCAGATACGCAGTATTTT.

The chain uses TRBV12-3 or TRBV12-4 and TRBJ2-2; unclear D gene. Between the trimmed V and J ends, which lost 10 bases and 6 bases, there was a span of 9 bases. The CDR3 is 11 amino acids. CDR3 DNA: TGTGCCACCCGTGCAGCCGGGGAGCTGTTTTTT. Translation: CATRAAGELFF.

This clonotype was observed a handful of times. This chain links TRBV12-3 or TRBV12-4 with TRBJ2-1, with a possible D match to TRBD1 (5 bases). This CDR3 has 12 amino acids. V was shortened by 1 base and J by 14 bases, with 12 bases between the two germline ends. CDR3 loop: CASSLGSRVKFF. The CDR3 DNA is TGTGCCAGCAGTTTAGGGTCCAGGGTAAAGTTCTTC.

V usage is TRBV29-1 and J usage is TRBJ2-2, with TRBD1 matching 8 bases. This CDR3 spans 14 amino acids. Germline V gene sequence: CDR1 SQVTM, CDR2 ANQGSEA. Trimming at V came to 4 bases and at J to 2 bases, leaving 3 bases not matched to a gene. The CDR3 region is CSVAPGGNTGELFF. In DNA form, the CDR3 reads TGCAGCGTTGCCCCAGGGGGCAACACCGGGGAGCTGTTTTTT.

This clonotype has a single count. The rearrangement uses TRBV7-2 and TRBJ1-6; D is undetermined. V was shortened by 4 bases and J by 4 bases, with 11 bases between the two germline ends. Germline values: CDR1 SGHTA, CDR2 FQGNSA. This CDR3 has 15 residues. DNA for the CDR3: TGTGCCAGCAGCTCCGTTTCGGGTTATAATTCACCCCTCCACTTT. This encodes CASSSVSGYNSPLHF. The full variable domain, rest sourced from reference TRBV7-2 and TRBJ1-6, is GAGVSQSPSNKVTEKGKDVELRCDPISGHTALYWYRQSLGQGLEFLIYFQGNSAPDKSGLPSDRFSAERTGGSVSTLTIQRTQQEDSAVYLCASSSVSGYNSPLHFGNGTRLTVT.

There are a few counts of this clonotype. The chain links TRBV11-2 to TRBJ2-1, with TRBD1 as a possible D gene (5 bases). Trimming pared 0 bases from V and 0 bases from J, leaving 12 bases between. The CDR3 loop spans 17 amino acids. Germline V lookup: CDR1 SGHAT, CDR2 FQNNGV. In DNA, the CDR3 is TGTGCCAGCAGCTTAGAAGGGGAACTATCCTCCTACAATGAGCAGTTCTTC. Translated: CASSLEGELSSYNEQFF.

This clonotype occurred a few times. The V gene is TRBV5-1, the J gene TRBJ2-3, with D hard to call. Germline V lookup: CDR1 SGHRS, CDR2 YFSETQ. Trimming took off 4 bases at V and 12 bases at J, with 15 bases between the two ends. The CDR3 is made up of 12 amino acids. For the CDR3, the DNA is TGCGCCAGCAGCCCAACTCTGGACCCCCAGTATTTT. The encoded protein is CASSPTLDPQYF.

Only a few counts were recorded for this clonotype. CDR3 sequence: CASSSNYEQYF. The CDR3 nucleotides read TGTGCCAGCAGTTCAAACTACGAGCAGTACTTC. The chain links TRBV12-3 or TRBV12-4 to TRBJ2-7, with D uncertain. V shed 4 bases and J shed 3 bases, with 4 bases lying between them. The CDR3 has 11 residues.

This clonotype showed up many times. The gene calls are TRBV6-5 and TRBJ2-1; TRBD1 aligns across 11 bases. The CDR3 covers 15 residues. V shed 5 bases, J shed 6 bases, and the junction held 6 bases outside the gene matches. Germline assignment: CDR1 MNHEY and CDR2 SVGAGI. The CDR3 DNA is TGTGCCAGCAGTACCGGGACAGGGGGGACCAATGAGCAGTTCTTC. Amino acids: CASSTGTGGTNEQFF.

This chain links TRBV12-3 or TRBV12-4 with TRBJ1-1; no clear D. The V and J ends lost 3 bases and 0 bases respectively, with 17 bases between them. The CDR3 has 17 amino acids. CDR3 nucleotides: TGTGCCAGCAGTTTCGACCTATCTAGCCCTATGAACACTGAAGCTTTCTTT. This encodes CASSFDLSSPMNTEAFF.

This chain connects TRBV27 to TRBJ2-7, with no clear D. Germline values: CDR1 MNHEY, CDR2 SMNVEV (reference sequence). CDR3 length equals 14 residues. V was cut by 1 base and J by 3 bases, with 10 bases left in between. The CDR3 DNA follows: TGTGCCAGCAGTTTATTGGGTAGTGGCTACGAGCAGTACTTC. It encodes CASSLLGSGYEQYF.

This clonotype has a count of ten or more. The V gene is TRBV11-3, the J gene TRBJ1-6; no clear D gene. Between the trimmed V and J ends, which lost 5 bases and 4 bases, there was a span of 9 bases. Germline CDR1 and CDR2: SGHNT and YENEEA. CDR3 length: 14 residues. The CDR3 DNA sequence: TGTGCCAGCAGCGCGGTACAGTATAATTCACCCCTCCACTTT. As protein: CASSAVQYNSPLHF.

The chain recombines TRBV11-2 with TRBJ2-4; D gene unclear. Germline loops: CDR1 SGHAT, CDR2 FQNNGV. The CDR3 contains 14 residues. Trimming pared 5 bases from V and 1 base from J, leaving 9 bases between. The CDR3 region is CASSPELAKNIQYF. CDR3 coding DNA: TGTGCCAGCAGCCCGGAGTTGGCCAAAAACATTCAGTACTTC.